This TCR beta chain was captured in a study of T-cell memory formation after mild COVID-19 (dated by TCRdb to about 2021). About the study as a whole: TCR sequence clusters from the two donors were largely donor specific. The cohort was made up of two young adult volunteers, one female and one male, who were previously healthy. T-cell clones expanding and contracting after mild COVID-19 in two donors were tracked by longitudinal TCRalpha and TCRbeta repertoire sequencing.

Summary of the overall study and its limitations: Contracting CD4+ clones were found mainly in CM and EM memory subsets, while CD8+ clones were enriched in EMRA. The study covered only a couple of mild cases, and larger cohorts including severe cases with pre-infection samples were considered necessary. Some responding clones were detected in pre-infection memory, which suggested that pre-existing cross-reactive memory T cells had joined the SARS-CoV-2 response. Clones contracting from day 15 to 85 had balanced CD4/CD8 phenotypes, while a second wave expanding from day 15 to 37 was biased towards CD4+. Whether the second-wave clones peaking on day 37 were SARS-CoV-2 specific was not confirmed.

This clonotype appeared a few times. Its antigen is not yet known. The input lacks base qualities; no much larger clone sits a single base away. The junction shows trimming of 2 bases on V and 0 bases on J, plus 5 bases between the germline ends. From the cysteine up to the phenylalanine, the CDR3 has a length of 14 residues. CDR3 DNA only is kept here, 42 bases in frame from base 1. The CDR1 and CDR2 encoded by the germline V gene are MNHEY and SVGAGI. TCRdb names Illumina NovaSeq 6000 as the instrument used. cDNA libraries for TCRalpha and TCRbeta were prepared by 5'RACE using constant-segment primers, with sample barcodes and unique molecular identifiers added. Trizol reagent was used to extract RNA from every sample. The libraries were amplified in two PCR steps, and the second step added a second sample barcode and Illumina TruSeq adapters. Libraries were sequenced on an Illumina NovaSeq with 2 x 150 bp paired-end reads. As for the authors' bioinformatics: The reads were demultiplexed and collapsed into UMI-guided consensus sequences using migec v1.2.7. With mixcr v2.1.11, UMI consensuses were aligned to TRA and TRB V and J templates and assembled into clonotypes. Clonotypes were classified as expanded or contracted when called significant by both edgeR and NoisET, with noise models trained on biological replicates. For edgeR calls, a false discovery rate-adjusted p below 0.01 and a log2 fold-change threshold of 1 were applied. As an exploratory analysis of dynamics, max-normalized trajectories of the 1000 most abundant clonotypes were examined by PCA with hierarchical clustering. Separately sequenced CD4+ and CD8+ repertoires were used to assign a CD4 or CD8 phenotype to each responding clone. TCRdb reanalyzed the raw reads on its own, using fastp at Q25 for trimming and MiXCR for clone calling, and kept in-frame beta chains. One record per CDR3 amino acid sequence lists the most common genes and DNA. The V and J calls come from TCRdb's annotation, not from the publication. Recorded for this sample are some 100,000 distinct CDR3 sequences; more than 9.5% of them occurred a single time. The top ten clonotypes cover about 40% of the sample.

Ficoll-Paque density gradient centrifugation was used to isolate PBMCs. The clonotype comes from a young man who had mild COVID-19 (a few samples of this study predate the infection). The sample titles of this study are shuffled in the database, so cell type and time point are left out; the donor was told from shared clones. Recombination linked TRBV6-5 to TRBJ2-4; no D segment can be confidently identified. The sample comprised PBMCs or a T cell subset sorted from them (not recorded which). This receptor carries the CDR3 CASSYGKAKNIQYF. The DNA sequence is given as TGTGCCAGCAGTTACGGTAAAGCCAAAAACATTCAGTACTTC.